This T cell receptor (beta chain) was retrieved from a study of blood T cell repertoires in COVID-19. Per the authors' pipeline: Amplified reference gene primers provided the basis for estimating nucleated cell counts. This table comes from immunoSEQ multiplex PCR, and its TCRdb copy is limited to in-frame clones, with some not included. V, J and clone size were drawn from that table, and D and trimming were deduced from the DNA. The sample has some 83,000 clones; about 91% are singletons. Germline CDR1 and CDR2: LNHDA and SQIVND (reference sequence). This CDR3 is 20 amino acids long. V lost 6 bases, J lost 2 bases, and 18 bases stayed unmatched.

This chain joins TRBV19 and TRBJ2-3; the match to TRBD2 covers 12 bases. The origin of this receptor is a man aged 55 to 70 with acute or convalescent COVID-19. The sequenced sample consisted of peripheral blood. The CDR3 sequence: CASSKRTQQTSGSFTDTQYF. DNA for the CDR3: TGTGCCAGTAGCAAACGTACCCAGCAGACTAGCGGGAGTTTCACAGATACGCAGTATTTT.